This TCR beta chain was sequenced for a study of blood T cells in healthy people across ages. CDR3 length: 17 amino acids. The V gene's germline CDR1 is LNHDA and CDR2 SQIVND (reference sequence). The V end lost 5 bases, the J end lost 0 bases, and 17 bases lay between the germline ends. A J-beta primer mix and a sample-barcoded 5' primer were used in a second PCR of roughly 6 to 11 cycles. In TCRdb, the 5' RACE reads were re-called with MiXCR into one record per CDR3 protein. The sample yields 700,000 to 900,000 distinct CDR3 sequences, roughly 24% seen once. This clonotype was recorded a few times. Peripheral blood, about 9.8 milliliters per donor, was collected. In addition, the sample was reused for a study of T cells of mothers and their children. As that study records: Donation involved a few healthy Caucasian mothers and the six children that they had.

The sample taken for sequencing was blood. The chain employs TRBV19 and TRBJ1-3; D uncertain. The sequence derives from a boy younger than 18 in good health. The CDR3 region has the DNA TGTGCCAGTAGTTCCCTCGAAGGGATTATCTCTGGAAACACCATATATTTT. Translated: CASSSLEGIISGNTIYF.